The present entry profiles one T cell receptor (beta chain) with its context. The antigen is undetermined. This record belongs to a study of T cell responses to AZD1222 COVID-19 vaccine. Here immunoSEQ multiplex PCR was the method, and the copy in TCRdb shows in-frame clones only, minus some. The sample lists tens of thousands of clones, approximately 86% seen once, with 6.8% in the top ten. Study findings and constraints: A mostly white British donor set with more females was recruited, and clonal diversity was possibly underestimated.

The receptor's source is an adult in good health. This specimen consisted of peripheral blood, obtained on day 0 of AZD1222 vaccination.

DNA of the CDR3: TGTGCCAGCAGCTTAGGTGACACCGGGGAGCTGTTTTTT. Residues: CASSLGDTGELFF. The chain joins TRBV11-2 to TRBJ2-2, with D uncertain. Trimming shortened V by 1 base and J by 3 bases, and 3 bases separated the two germline ends. The CDR3 is 13 residues long. Germline CDR1 is SGHAT and CDR2 is FQNNGV.